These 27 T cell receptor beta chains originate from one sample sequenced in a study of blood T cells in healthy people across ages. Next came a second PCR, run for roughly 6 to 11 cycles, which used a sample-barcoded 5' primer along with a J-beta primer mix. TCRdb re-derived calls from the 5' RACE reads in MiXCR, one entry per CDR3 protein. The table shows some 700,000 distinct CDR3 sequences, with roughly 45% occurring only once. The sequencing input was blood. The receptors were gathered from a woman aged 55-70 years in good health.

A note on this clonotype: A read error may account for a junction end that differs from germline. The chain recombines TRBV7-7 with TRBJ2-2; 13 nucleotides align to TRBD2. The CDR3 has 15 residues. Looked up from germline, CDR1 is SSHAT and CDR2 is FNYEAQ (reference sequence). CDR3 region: CASSWTSGSTGELFF. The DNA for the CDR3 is TGTGCTAGCAGCTGGACTAGCGGGAGTACCGGGGAGCTGTTTTTT. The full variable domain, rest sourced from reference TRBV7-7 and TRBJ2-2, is GAGVSQSPRYKVTKRGQDVTLRCDPISSHATLYWYQQALGQGPEFLTYFNYEAQPDKSGLPSDRFSAERPEGSISTLTIQRTEQRDSAMYRCASSWTSGSTGELFFGEGSRLTVL.

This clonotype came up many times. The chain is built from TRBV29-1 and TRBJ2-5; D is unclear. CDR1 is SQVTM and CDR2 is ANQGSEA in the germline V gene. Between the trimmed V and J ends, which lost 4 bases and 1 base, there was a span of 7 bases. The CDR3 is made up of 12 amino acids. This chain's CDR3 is CSVAGSQETQYF. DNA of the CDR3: TGCAGCGTTGCAGGATCCCAAGAGACCCAGTACTTC.

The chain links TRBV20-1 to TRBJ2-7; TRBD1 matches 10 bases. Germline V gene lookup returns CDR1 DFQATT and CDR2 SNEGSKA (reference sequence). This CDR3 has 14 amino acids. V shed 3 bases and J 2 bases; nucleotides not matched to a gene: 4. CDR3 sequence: CSASDRGLAYEQYF. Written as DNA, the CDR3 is TGCAGTGCTAGTGACAGGGGGCTGGCCTACGAGCAGTACTTC.

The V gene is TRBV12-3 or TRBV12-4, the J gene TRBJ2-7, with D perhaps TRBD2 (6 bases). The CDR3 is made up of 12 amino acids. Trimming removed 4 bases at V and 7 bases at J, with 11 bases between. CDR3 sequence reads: CASSSSAGEQYF. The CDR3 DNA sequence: TGTGCCAGCAGTTCCTCCGCGGGGGAGCAGTACTTC.

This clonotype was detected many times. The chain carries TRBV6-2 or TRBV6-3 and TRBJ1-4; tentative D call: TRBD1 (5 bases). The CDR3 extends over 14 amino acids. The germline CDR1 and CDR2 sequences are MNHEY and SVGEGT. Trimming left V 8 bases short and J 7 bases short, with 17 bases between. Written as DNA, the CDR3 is TGTGCCAGCGGTAACAGGCTCCCGGGTGAAAAACTGTTTTTT. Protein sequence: CASGNRLPGEKLFF.

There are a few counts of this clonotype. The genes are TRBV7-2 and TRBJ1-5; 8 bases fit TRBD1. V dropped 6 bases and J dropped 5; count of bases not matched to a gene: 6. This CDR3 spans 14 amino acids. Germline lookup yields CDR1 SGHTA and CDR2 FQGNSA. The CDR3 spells CASRTGVEDQPQHF. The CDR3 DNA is TGTGCCAGCAGGACAGGGGTTGAGGATCAGCCCCAGCATTTT. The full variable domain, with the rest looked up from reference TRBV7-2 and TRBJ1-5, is GAGVSQSPSNKVTEKGKDVELRCDPISGHTALYWYRQSLGQGLEFLIYFQGNSAPDKSGLPSDRFSAERTGGSVSTLTIQRTQQEDSAVYLCASRTGVEDQPQHFGDGTRLSIL.

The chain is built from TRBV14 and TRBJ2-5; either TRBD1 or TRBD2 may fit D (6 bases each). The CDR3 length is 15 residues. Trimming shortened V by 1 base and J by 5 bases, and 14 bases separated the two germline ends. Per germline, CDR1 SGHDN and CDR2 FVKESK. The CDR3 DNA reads TGTGCCAGCAGCCAAGCCCGGGGGCGGAGGGAGACCCAGTACTTC. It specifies CASSQARGRRETQYF.

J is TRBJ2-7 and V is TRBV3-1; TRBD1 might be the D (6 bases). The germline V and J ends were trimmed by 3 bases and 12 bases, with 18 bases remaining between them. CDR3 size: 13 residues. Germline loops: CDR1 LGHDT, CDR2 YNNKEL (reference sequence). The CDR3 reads CASSQPAQGPRYF. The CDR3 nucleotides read TGTGCCAGCAGCCAGCCCGCACAGGGCCCTCGGTACTTC.

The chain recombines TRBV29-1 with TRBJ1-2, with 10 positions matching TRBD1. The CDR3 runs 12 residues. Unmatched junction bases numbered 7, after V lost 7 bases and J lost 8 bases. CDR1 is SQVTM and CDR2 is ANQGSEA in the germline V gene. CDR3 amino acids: CSAGGQGRGYTF. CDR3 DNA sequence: TGCAGCGCTGGGGGACAGGGGAGAGGCTACACCTTC.

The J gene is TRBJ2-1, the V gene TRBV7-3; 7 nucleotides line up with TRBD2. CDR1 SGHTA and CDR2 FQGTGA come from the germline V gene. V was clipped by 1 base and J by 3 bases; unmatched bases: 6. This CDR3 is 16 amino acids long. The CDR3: CASSLIAGLLYNEQFF. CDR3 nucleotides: TGTGCCAGCAGCTTAATCGCGGGACTACTCTACAATGAGCAGTTCTTC.

CDR3 amino acids: CASSRSAGIYNEQFF. The CDR3 DNA is TGTGCCAGCAGCCGTTCGGCGGGAATCTACAATGAGCAGTTCTTC. The chain carries TRBV3-1 and TRBJ2-1; D may be TRBD2 (6 bases). The CDR3 totals 15 residues. Germline loops: CDR1 LGHDT, CDR2 YNNKEL (reference sequence). Trimming removed 4 bases from V and 3 bases from J, with 13 bases in between.

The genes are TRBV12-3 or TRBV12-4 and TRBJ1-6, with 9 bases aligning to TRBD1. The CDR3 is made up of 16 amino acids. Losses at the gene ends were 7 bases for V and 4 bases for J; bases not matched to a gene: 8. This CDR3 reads CASIQTTGGYNSPLHF. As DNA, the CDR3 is TGTGCCAGCATCCAAACGACAGGGGGGTATAATTCACCCCTCCACTTT.

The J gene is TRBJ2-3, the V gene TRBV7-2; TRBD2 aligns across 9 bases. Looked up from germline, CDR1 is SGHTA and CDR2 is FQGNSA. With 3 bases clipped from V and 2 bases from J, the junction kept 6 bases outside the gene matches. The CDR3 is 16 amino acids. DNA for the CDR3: TGTGCCAGCAGCTTGGTAGCGGGAGATAACACAGATACGCAGTATTTT. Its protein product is CASSLVAGDNTDTQYF.

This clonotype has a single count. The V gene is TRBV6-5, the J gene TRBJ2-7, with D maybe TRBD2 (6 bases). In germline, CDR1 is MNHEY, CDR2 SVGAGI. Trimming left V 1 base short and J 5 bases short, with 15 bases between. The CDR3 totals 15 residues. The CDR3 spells CASSYFGRGDNEQYF. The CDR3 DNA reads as TGTGCCAGCAGTTACTTTGGGCGGGGAGATAACGAGCAGTACTTC.

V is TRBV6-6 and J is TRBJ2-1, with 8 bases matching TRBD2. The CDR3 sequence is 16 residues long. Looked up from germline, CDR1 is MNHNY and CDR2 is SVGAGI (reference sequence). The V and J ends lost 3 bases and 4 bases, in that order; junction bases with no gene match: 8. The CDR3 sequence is CASSYTHRGGYNEQFF. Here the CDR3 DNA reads TGTGCCAGCAGTTATACTCATCGGGGGGGGTACAATGAGCAGTTCTTC.

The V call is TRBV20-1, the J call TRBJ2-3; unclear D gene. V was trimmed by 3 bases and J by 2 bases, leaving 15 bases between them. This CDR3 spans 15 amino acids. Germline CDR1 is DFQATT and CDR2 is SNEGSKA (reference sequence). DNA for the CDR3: TGCAGTGCTAGCCCACCGACGGGTAACACAGATACGCAGTATTTT. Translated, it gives CSASPPTGNTDTQYF.

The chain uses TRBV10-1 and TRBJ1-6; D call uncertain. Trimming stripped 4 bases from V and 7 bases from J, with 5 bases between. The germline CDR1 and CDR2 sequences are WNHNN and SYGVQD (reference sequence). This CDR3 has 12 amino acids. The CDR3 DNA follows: TGCGCCAGCAGTGTAGGGAATTCACCCCTCCACTTT. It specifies CASSVGNSPLHF.

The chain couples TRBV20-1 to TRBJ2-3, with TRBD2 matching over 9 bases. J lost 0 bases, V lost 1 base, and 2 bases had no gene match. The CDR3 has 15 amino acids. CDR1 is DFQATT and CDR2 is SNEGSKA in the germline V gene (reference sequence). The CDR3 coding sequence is TGCAGTGCTAGAGGACTAGCGGAAAGCACAGATACGCAGTATTTT. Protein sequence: CSARGLAESTDTQYF.

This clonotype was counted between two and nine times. CDR3 loop: CSAELRSSYNEQFF. The CDR3, as DNA: TGCAGTGCTGAACTCAGGAGCTCCTACAATGAGCAGTTCTTC. The V gene is TRBV20-1, the J gene TRBJ2-1; D not certain. Germline CDR1 reads DFQATT; CDR2 reads SNEGSKA (reference sequence). This CDR3 spans 14 amino acids. Trimming took off 5 bases at V and 0 bases at J, with 11 bases between the two ends.

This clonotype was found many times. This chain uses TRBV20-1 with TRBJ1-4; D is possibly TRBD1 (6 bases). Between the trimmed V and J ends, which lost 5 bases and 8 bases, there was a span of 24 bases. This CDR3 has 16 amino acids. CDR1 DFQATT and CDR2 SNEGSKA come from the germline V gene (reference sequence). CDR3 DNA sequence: TGCAGTGCTGGTTGGGATGGGAGGGGGTTAGAGGAAAAACTGTTTTTT. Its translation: CSAGWDGRGLEEKLFF.

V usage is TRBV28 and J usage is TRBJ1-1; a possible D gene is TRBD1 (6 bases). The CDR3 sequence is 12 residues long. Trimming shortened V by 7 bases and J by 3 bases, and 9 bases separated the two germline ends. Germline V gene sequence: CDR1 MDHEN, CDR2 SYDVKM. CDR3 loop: CASTEGDTEAFF. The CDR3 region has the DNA TGTGCCAGCACTGAGGGGGACACTGAAGCTTTCTTT. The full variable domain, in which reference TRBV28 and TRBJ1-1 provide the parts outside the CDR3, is DVKVTQSSRYLVKRTGEKVFLECVQDMDHENMFWYRQDPGLGLRLIYFSYDVKMKEKGDIPEGYSVSREKKERFSLILESASTNQTSMYLCASTEGDTEAFFGQGTRLTVV.

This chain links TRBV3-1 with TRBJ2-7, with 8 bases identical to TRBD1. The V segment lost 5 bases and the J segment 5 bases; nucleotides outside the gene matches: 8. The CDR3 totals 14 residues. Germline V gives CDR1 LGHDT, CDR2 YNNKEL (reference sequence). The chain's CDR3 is CASSSRTGLDEQYF. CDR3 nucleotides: TGTGCCAGCAGCTCTAGGACAGGGCTCGACGAGCAGTACTTC.

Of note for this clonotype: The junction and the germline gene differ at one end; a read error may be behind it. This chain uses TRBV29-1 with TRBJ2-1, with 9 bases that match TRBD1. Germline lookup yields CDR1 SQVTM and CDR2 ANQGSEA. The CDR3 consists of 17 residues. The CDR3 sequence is CNVEDPRTGGYYNEQFF. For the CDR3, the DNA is TGCAACGTTGAAGATCCGAGAACAGGGGGCTACTACAATGAGCAGTTCTTC.

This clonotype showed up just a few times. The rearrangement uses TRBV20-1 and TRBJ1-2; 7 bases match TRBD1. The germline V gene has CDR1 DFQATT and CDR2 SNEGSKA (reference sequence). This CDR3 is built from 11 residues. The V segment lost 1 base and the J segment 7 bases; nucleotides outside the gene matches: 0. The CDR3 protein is CSARAGGGYTF. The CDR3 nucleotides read TGCAGTGCTAGAGCAGGGGGTGGCTACACCTTC.

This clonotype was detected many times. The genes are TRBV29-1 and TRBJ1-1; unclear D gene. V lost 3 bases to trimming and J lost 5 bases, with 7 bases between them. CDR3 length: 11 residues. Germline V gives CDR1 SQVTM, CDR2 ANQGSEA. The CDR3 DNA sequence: TGCAGCGTTGATCAGTTTACTGAAGCTTTCTTT. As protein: CSVDQFTEAFF.

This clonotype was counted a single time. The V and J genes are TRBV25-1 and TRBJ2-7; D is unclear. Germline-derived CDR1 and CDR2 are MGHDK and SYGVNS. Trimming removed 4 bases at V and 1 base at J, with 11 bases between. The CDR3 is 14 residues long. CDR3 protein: CASSARPVSYEQYF. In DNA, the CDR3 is TGTGCCAGCAGTGCACGTCCCGTTTCCTACGAGCAGTACTTC.

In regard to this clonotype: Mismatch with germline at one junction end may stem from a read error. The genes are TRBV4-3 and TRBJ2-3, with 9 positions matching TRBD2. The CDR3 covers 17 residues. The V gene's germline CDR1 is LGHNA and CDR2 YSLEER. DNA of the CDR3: TGCGCCAGCAACCAACGAGGGGCTAGCGGGAACACAGATACGCAGTATTTT. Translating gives CASNQRGASGNTDTQYF.